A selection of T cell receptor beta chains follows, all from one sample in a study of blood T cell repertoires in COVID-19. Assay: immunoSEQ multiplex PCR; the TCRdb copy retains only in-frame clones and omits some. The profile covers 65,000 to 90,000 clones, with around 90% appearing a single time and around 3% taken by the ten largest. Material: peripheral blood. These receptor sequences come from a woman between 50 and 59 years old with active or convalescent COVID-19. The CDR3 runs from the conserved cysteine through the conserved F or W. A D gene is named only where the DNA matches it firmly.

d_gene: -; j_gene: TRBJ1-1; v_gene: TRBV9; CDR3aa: CASSASGVTEAFF
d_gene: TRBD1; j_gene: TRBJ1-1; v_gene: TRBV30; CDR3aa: CAGEGGVSTEAFF
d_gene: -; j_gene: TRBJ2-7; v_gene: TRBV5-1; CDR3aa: CASSVQGSPDEQYF
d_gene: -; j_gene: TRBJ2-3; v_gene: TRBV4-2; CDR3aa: CASSPSGGLGGDTQYF
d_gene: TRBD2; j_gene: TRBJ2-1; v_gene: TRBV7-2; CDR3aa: CASSLVRTRKGNEQFF
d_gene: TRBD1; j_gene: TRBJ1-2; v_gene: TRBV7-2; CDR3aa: CASSPSGQGDYTF
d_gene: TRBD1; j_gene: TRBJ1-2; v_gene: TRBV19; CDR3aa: CASSIIRDRHYGYTF
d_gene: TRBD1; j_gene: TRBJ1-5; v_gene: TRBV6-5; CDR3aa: CASTPDRELNQPQHF
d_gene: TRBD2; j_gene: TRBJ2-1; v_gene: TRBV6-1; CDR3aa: CASSEERGGHNEQFF
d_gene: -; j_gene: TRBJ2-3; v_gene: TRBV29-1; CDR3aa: CSARGRDLLDTQYF
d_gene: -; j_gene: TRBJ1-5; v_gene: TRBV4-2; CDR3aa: CASSQGQQHQPQHF
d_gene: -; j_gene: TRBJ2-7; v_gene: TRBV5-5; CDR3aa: CASSLLQGGSYEQYF
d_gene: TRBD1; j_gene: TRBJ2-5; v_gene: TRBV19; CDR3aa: CASSIIQGTGQETQYF